This T cell receptor (beta chain) comes out of a study of blood T cell repertoires in COVID-19. About the research overall: The United States, Italy and Spain provided the acute and convalescent COVID-19 samples.

The table came from immunoSEQ multiplex PCR; TCRdb's copy has only in-frame clones and leaves some out. Among under 550,000 clones listed, about 90% were seen once. While infection was still active, Seattle patients were enrolled and then followed longitudinally. This TCR derives from a man aged 18 to 35 with COVID-19, enrolled during active disease. The sample was peripheral blood.

Here the CDR3 reads CASSAGTGGDNEQFF. CDR3 sequence (DNA): TGTGCCAGCAGCGCCGGGACAGGAGGAGACAATGAGCAGTTCTTC. The chain is built from TRBV6-6 and TRBJ2-1; 8 positions agree with TRBD1. This CDR3 is 15 amino acids long. V was clipped by 6 bases and J by 5 bases; unmatched bases: 9. CDR1 and CDR2 (germline): MNHNY, SVGAGI (reference sequence).